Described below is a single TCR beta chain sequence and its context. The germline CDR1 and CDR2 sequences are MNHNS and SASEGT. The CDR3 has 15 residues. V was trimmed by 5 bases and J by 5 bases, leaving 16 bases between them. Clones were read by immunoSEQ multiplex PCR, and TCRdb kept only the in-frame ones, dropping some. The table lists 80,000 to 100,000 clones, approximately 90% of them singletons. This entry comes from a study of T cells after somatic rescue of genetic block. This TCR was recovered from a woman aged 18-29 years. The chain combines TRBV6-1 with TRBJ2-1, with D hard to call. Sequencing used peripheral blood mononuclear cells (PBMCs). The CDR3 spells CASSPSPLVHNEQFF. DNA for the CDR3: TGTGCCAGCAGTCCTTCCCCCTTGGTCCACAATGAGCAGTTCTTC.